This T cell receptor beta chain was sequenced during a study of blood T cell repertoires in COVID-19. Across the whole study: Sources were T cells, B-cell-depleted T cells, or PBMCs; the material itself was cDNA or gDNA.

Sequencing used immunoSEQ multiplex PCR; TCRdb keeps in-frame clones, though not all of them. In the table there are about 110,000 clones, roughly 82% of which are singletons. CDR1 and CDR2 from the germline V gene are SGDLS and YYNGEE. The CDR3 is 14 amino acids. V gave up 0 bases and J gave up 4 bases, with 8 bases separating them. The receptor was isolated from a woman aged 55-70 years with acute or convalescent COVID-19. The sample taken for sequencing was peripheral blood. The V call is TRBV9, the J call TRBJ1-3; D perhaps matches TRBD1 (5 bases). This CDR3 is CASSVAAGGNTIYF. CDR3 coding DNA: TGTGCCAGCAGCGTAGCGGCAGGGGGAAACACCATATATTTT.